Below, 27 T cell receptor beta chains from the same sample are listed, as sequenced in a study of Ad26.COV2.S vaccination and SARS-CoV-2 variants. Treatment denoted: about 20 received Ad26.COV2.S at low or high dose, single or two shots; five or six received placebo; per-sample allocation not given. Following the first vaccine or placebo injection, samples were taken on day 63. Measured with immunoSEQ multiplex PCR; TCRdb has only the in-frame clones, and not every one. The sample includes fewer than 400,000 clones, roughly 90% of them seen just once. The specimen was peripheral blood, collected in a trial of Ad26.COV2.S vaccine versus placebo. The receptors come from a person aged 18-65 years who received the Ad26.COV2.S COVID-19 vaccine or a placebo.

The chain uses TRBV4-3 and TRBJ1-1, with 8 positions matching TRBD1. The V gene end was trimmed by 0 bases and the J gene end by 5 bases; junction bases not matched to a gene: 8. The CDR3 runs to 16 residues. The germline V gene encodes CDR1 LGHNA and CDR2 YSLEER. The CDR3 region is CASSQDHGQGATEAFF. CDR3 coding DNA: TGCGCCAGCAGCCAAGATCACGGGCAGGGGGCGACTGAAGCTTTCTTT.

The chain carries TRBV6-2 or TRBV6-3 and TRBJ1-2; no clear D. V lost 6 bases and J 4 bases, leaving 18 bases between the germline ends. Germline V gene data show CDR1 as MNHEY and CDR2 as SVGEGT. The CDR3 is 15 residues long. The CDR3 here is CASSPPPSRGYGYTF. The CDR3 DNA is TGTGCCAGCAGCCCCCCTCCCTCGCGGGGCTATGGCTACACCTTC.

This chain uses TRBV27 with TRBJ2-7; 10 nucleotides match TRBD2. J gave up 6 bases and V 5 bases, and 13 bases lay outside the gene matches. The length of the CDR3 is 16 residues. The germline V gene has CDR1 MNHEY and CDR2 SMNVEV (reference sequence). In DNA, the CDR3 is TGTGCCAGCAGTCCCGCCGGGACTAGCGCCTCGGGCGAGCAGTACTTC. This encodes CASSPAGTSASGEQYF.

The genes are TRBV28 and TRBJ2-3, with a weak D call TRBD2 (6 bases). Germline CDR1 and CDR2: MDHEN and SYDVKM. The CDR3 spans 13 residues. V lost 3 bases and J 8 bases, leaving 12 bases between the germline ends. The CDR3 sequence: CASSFRDGGTQYF. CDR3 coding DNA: TGTGCCAGCAGTTTCAGAGACGGGGGTACGCAGTATTTT.

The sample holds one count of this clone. The CDR3 reads CASSPRAQDNSPLHF. DNA of the CDR3: TGTGCCAGCAGCCCGAGGGCCCAGGATAATTCACCCCTCCACTTT. The gene calls are TRBV6-6 and TRBJ1-6; D not certain. V was cut by 6 bases and J by 5 bases, with 14 bases left in between. Germline CDR1 reads MNHNY; CDR2 reads SVGAGI (reference sequence). CDR3 length equals 15 residues.

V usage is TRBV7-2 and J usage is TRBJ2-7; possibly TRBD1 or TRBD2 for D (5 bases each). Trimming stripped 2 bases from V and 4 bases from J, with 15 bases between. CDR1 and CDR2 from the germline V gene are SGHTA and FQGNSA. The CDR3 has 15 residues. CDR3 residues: CASSLMSGPIYEQYF. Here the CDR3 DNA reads TGTGCCAGCAGCTTAATGTCGGGACCAATATACGAGCAGTACTTC.

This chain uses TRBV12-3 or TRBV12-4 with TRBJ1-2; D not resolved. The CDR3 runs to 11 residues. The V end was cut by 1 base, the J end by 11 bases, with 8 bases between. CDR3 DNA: TGTGCCAGCAGTTTAGGGGCACCTTACACCTTC. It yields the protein CASSLGAPYTF.

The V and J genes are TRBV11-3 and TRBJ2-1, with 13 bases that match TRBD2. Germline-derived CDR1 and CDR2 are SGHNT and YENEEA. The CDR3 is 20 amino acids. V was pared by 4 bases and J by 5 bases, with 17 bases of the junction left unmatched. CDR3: CASSSPHVGLAGSDHNEQFF. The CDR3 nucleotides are TGTGCCAGCAGCTCCCCCCACGTGGGACTAGCGGGGTCTGACCACAATGAGCAGTTCTTC. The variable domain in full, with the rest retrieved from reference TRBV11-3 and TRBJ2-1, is EAGVVQSPRYKIIEKKQPVAFWCNPISGHNTLYWYLQNLGQGPELLIRYENEEAVDDSQLPKDRFSAERLKGVDSTLKIQPAELGDSAVYLCASSSPHVGLAGSDHNEQFFGPGTRLTVL.

The CDR3 coding sequence is TGTGCCAGCAGCTTGGAACCCATACTTGAAGCTTTCTTT. Protein sequence: CASSLEPILEAFF. The gene calls are TRBV5-6 and TRBJ1-1, with D unresolved. CDR3 length: 13 amino acids. Germline V gives CDR1 SGHDT, CDR2 YYEEEE. V lost 0 bases, J lost 7 bases, and 10 bases lay in between.

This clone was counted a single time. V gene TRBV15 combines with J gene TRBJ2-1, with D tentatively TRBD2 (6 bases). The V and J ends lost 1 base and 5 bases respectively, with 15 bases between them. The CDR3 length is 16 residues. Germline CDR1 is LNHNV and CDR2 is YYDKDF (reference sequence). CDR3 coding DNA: TGTGCCACCAGCAGAGGGGGAGGCCCCATGGACAATGAGCAGTTCTTC. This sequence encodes CATSRGGGPMDNEQFF.

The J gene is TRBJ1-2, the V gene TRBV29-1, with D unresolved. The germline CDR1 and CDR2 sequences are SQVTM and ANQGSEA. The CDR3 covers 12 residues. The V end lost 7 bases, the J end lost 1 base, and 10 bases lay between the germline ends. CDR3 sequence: CSATTSNYGYTF. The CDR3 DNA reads TGCAGCGCGACGACAAGTAACTATGGCTACACCTTC.

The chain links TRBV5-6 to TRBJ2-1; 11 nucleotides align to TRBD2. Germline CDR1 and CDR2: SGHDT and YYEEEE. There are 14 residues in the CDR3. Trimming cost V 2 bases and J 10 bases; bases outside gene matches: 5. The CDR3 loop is CASSLELAGVEQFF. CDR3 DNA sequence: TGTGCCAGCAGCTTAGAACTAGCGGGAGTAGAGCAGTTCTTC.

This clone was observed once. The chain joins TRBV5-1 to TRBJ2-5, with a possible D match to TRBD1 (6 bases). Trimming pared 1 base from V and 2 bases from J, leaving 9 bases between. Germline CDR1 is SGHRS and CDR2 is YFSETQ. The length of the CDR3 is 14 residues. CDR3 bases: TGCGCCAGCAGCTTGAGGGGGTTTCAAGAGACCCAGTACTTC. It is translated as CASSLRGFQETQYF.

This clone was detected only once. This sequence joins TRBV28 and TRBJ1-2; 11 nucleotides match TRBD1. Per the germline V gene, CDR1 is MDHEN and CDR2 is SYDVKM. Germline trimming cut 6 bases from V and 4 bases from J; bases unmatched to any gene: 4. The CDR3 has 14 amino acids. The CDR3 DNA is TGTGCCAGCAGGACTGGGACAGGGGGCTATGGCTACACCTTC. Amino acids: CASRTGTGGYGYTF.

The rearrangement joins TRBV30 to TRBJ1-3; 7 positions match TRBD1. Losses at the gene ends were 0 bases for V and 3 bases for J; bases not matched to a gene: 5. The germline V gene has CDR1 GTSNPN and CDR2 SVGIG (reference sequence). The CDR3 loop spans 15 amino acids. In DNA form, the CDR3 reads TGTGCCTGGAGTGTACAGGGGTCGAGTGGAAACACCATATATTTT. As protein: CAWSVQGSSGNTIYF. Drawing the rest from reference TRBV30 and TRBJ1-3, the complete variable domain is SQTIHQWPATLVQPVGSPLSLECTVEGTSNPNLYWYRQAAGRGLQLLFYSVGIGQISSEVPQNLSASRPQDRQFILSSKKLLLSDSGFYLCAWSVQGSSGNTIYFGEGSWLTVV.

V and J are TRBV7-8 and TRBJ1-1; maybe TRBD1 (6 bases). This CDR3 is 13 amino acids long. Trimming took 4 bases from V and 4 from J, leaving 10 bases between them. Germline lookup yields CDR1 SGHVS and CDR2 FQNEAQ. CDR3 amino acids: CASSSDRITEAFF. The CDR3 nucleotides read TGTGCCAGCAGCTCTGACAGGATCACTGAAGCTTTCTTT.

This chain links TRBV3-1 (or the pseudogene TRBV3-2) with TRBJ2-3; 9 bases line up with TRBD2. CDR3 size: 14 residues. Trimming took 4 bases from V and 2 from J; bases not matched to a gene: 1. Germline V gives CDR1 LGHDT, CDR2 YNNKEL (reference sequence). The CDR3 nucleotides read TGTGCCAGCAGCCCGGGACTAGCCACAGATACGCAGTATTTT. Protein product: CASSPGLATDTQYF.

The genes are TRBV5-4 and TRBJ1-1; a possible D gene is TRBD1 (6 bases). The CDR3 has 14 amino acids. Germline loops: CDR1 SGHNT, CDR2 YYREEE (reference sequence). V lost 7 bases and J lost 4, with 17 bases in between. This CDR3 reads CASEEQGPSTEAFF. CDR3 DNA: TGTGCCAGCGAGGAGCAGGGGCCTAGCACTGAAGCTTTCTTT.

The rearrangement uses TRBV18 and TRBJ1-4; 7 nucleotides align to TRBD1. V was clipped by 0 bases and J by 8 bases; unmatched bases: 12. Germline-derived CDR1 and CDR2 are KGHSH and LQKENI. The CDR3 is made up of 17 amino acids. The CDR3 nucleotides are TGTGCCAGCTCACCACCGGGAAAAAGGGGGCGCGAGGAAAAACTGTTTTTT. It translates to CASSPPGKRGREEKLFF.

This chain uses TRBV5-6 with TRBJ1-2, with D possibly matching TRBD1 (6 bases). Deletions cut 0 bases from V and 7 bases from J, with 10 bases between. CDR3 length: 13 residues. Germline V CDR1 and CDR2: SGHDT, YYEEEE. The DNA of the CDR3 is TGTGCCAGCAGCTTGGGGACAGAAGGTGGCTACACCTTC. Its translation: CASSLGTEGGYTF.

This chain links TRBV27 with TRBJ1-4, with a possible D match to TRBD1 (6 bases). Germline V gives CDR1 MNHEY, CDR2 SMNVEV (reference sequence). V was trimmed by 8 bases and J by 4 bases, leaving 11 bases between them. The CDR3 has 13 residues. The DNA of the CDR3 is TGTGCCAGCGGGGGCTTAGGTAATGAAAAACTGTTTTTT. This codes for CASGGLGNEKLFF.

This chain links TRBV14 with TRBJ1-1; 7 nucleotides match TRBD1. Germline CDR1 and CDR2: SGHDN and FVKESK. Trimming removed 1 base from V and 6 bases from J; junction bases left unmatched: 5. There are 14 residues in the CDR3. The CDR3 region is CASSQAQGIPEAFF. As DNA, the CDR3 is TGTGCCAGCAGCCAAGCACAGGGGATCCCTGAAGCTTTCTTT.

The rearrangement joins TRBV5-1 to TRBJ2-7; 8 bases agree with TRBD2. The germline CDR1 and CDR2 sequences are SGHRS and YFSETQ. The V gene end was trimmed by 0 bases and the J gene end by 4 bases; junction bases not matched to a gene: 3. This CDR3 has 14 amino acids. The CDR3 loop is CASSLAGLVYEQYF. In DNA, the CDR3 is TGCGCCAGCAGCTTGGCGGGACTAGTGTACGAGCAGTACTTC.

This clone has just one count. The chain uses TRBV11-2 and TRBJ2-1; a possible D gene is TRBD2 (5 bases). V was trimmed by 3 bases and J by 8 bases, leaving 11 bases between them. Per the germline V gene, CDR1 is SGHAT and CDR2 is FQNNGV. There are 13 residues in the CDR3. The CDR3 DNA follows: TGTGCCAGCAGCTTGGAAGGGCGGGATGAGCAGTTCTTC. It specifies CASSLEGRDEQFF.

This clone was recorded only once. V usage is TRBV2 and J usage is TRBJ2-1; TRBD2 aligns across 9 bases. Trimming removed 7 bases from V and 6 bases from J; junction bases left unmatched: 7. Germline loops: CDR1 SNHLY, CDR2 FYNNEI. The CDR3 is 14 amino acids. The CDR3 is CASKSLAGTNEQFF. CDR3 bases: TGTGCCAGCAAGTCTCTAGCGGGGACCAATGAGCAGTTCTTC.

The CDR3 spells CASSVARGTEAFF. In nucleotides, the CDR3 is TGTGCCAGCAGCGTAGCCAGGGGCACTGAAGCTTTCTTT. V gene TRBV9 combines with J gene TRBJ1-1; TRBD1 is a possible D gene (6 bases). The CDR3 runs to 13 residues. V lost 0 bases and J lost 4, with 7 bases in between. Germline assignment: CDR1 SGDLS and CDR2 YYNGEE.

The CDR3 DNA is TGTGCCAGCAGCTGGTCCGGGACAGGGCAACACTACGAGCAGTACGTC. Encoded protein: CASSWSGTGQHYEQYV. J is TRBJ2-7 and V is TRBV5-6; 9 bases are shared with TRBD1. The germline gives CDR1 SGHDT, CDR2 YYEEEE. The CDR3 runs to 16 residues. Germline trimming cut 3 bases from V and 3 bases from J; bases unmatched to any gene: 10.